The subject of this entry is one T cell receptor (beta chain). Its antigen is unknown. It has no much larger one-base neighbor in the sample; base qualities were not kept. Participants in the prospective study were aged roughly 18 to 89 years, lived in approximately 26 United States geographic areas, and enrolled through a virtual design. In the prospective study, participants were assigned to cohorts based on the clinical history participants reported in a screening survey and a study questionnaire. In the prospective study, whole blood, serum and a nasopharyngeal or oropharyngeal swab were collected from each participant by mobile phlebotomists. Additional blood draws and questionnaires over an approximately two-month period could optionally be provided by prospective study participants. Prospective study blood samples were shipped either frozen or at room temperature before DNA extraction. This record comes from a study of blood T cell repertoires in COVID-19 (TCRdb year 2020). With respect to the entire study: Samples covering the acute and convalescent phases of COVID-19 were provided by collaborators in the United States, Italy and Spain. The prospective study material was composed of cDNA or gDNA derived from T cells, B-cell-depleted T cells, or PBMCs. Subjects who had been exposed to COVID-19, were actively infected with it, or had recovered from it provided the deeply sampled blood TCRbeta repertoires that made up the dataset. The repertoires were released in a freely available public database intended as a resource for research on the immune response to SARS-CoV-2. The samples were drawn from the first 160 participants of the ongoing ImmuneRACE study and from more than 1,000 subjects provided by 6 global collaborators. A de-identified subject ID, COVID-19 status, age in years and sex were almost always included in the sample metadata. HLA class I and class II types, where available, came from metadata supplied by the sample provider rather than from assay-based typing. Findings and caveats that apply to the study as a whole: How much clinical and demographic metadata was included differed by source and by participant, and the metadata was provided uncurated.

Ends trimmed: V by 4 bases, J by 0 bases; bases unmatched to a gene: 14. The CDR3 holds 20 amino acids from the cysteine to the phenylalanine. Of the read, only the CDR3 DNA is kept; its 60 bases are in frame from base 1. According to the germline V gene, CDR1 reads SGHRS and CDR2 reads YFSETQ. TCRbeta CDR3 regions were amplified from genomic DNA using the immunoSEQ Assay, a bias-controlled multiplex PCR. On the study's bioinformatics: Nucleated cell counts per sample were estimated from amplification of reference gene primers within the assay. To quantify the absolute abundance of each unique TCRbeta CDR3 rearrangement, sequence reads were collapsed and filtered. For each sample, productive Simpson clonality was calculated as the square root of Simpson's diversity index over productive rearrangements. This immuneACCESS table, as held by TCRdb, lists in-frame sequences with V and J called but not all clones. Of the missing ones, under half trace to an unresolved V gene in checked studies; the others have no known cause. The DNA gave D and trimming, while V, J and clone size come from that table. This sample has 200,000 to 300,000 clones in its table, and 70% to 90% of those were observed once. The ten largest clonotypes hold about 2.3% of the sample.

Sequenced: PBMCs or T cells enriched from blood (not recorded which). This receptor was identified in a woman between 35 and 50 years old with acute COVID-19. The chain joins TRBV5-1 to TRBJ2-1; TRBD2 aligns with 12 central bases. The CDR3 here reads CASSLTLRLAGATSYNEQFF. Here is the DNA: TGCGCCAGCAGCCTGACCCTCCGACTAGCGGGGGCCACCTCCTACAATGAGCAGTTCTTC.